Included here is one TCR beta chain sequence, with context. Its specificity is unknown. These data are taken from a study of pediatric ulcerative colitis. General study findings and limits: Clonal expansions reduced rectal repertoire diversity in acute severe colitis. No controls had the two rectal clonotypes shared by ulcerative colitis patients. Substantially fewer templates came from two patients' blood samples.

Produced via immunoSEQ multiplex PCR; TCRdb's table is partial and in-frame only. Here the sample spans some 37,000 clones, around 73% being singletons. V lost 0 bases to trimming and J lost 2 bases; unmatched junction nucleotides: 10. Germline CDR1 MGHRA, CDR2 YSYEKL. The length of the CDR3 is 17 residues. The rectum was sampled with one to two pinch biopsies at colonoscopy. No immunosuppressive drugs were given to ulcerative colitis patients before diagnostic colonoscopy. V is TRBV4-1 and J is TRBJ2-7; 7 nucleotides match TRBD2. The sequence was obtained from a boy younger than 18 with moderate ulcerative colitis. Sequencing used gut tissue. CDR3 loop: CASSQDGARGDTYEQYF. The CDR3 coding sequence is TGCGCCAGCAGCCAAGATGGTGCTCGGGGGGATACCTACGAGCAGTACTTC.